One and the same sample provided the 11 T cell receptor beta chains below, sequenced in a study of blood T cell repertoires in COVID-19. TCRdb's copy holds only in-frame clones and misses some; the assay was immunoSEQ multiplex PCR. Of approximately 500,000 clones detected, around nine tenths appear once; the ten largest clones hold under 8.5%. Specimen: peripheral blood. The receptor set was obtained from a woman in her 50s with COVID-19, enrolled during active disease.

This chain uses TRBV6-5 with TRBJ1-3; 7 bases are a match to TRBD1. CDR1 is MNHEY, CDR2 SVGAGI, per germline. This CDR3 has 15 amino acids. With 6 bases clipped from V and 0 bases from J, the junction kept 5 bases outside the gene matches. The CDR3, as DNA: TGTGCCAGCAGCTCTAGGACAGGCTCTGGAAACACCATATATTTT. It codes for CASSSRTGSGNTIYF.

As regards this clone: Other DNA sequences in the sample encode the same CDR3. The V and J genes are TRBV28 and TRBJ1-2; D unclear. Between the trimmed V and J ends, which lost 3 bases and 5 bases, there was a span of 7 bases. Per germline, CDR1 MDHEN and CDR2 SYDVKM. This CDR3 has 12 residues. CDR3 amino acids: CASSLGGYGYTF. The DNA of the CDR3 is TGTGCCAGCAGTTTGGGAGGGTATGGCTACACCTTC.

The chain combines TRBV28 with TRBJ1-5; 7 positions agree with TRBD1. The CDR3 loop spans 17 amino acids. Germline lookup yields CDR1 MDHEN and CDR2 SYDVKM. Germline trimming cut 2 bases from V and 2 bases from J; bases unmatched to any gene: 9. CDR3 coding DNA: TGTGCCAGCAGTTTAGACGAGAGGGGGCCGGGCAATCAGCCCCAGCATTTT. Translating gives CASSLDERGPGNQPQHF.

The rearrangement uses TRBV6-6 and TRBJ2-7; D gene unclear. The CDR3 extends over 18 amino acids. Germline V CDR1 and CDR2: MNHNY, SVGAGI (reference sequence). Trimming left V 5 bases short and J 0 bases short, with 23 bases between. The CDR3: CASSQHFEAPASSYEQYF. Here the CDR3 DNA reads TGTGCCAGCAGTCAACATTTCGAGGCCCCGGCCTCCTCCTACGAGCAGTACTTC.

The chain has TRBV5-6 and TRBJ1-2, with a tentative D call TRBD1 (6 bases). The CDR3 spans 15 residues. Trimming took 0 bases from V and 0 from J, leaving 9 bases between them. The germline gives CDR1 SGHDT, CDR2 YYEEEE. The CDR3 spells CASSLETGTNYGYTF. CDR3 in DNA: TGTGCCAGCAGCTTGGAGACAGGAACTAACTATGGCTACACCTTC.

The chain is built from TRBV9 and TRBJ1-2; D is uncertain. This CDR3 spans 15 amino acids. Per germline, CDR1 SGDLS and CDR2 YYNGEE. Trimming removed 3 bases at V and 4 bases at J, with 16 bases between. This chain's CDR3 is CASSAGSGSLYGYTF. The CDR3 nucleotides are TGTGCCAGCAGCGCGGGATCCGGGTCCCTCTATGGCTACACCTTC.

In its sample, this clone was seen a few times. This chain uses TRBV7-8 with TRBJ1-6, with 7 nucleotides matching TRBD1. After removal of 2 bases from V and 8 bases from J, the junction contained 3 bases not matched to a gene. Germline-derived CDR1 and CDR2 are SGHVS and FQNEAQ. The CDR3 extends over 14 amino acids. The CDR3 DNA is TGTGCCAGCAGCTTAACAGGGGAGTATTCACCCCTCCACTTT. This codes for CASSLTGEYSPLHF.

The rearrangement joins TRBV4-2 to TRBJ1-4, with 8 positions matching TRBD1. CDR1 LGHNA and CDR2 YNFKEQ come from the germline V gene. The CDR3 totals 15 residues. V was clipped by 2 bases and J by 11 bases; unmatched bases: 10. The chain's CDR3 is CASSQNAWTGKKLFF. As DNA, the CDR3 is TGTGCCAGCAGCCAAAACGCCTGGACAGGGAAGAAACTGTTTTTT.

This rearrangement joins TRBV10-3 to TRBJ2-7; TRBD1 might be the D (5 bases). Germline CDR1 and CDR2: ENHRY and SYGVKD. The CDR3 contains 15 residues. Trimming stripped 0 bases from V and 3 bases from J, with 12 bases between. The CDR3 is CAISESGRVGYEQYF. The CDR3 coding sequence is TGTGCCATCAGTGAGTCGGGCAGGGTCGGCTACGAGCAGTACTTC.

The chain couples TRBV7-2 to TRBJ1-5; weak D call: TRBD1 (5 bases). V shed 2 bases and J shed 0 bases, with 11 bases lying between them. The CDR3 is 16 amino acids. Germline V gene lookup returns CDR1 SGHTA and CDR2 FQGNSA. DNA of the CDR3: TGTGCCAGCAGCTTAAATAGGCAGGGTAGCAATCAGCCCCAGCATTTT. Protein: CASSLNRQGSNQPQHF. The variable domain in full, with the rest retrieved from reference TRBV7-2 and TRBJ1-5, is GAGVSQSPSNKVTEKGKDVELRCDPISGHTALYWYRQSLGQGLEFLIYFQGNSAPDKSGLPSDRFSAERTGGSVSTLTIQRTQQEDSAVYLCASSLNRQGSNQPQHFGDGTRLSIL.

The chain carries TRBV6-2 or TRBV6-3 and TRBJ2-5; a possible D gene is TRBD2 (5 bases). Trimming stripped 2 bases from V and 7 bases from J, with 8 bases between. Germline assignment: CDR1 MNHEY and CDR2 SVGEGT. The CDR3 covers 12 residues. CDR3 in DNA: TGTGCCAGCAGTTACAAAGGAGGGACCCAGTACTTC. The encoded protein is CASSYKGGTQYF.